This entry lists 26 T cell receptor beta chains sequenced from one sample in a study of blood T cell repertoires in COVID-19. The protocol was immunoSEQ multiplex PCR, while the TCRdb copy is restricted to in-frame clones and leaves out a portion. The table includes 150,000 to 200,000 clones, roughly 88% detected once. Sequences were obtained from PBMCs or T cells enriched from blood (not recorded which). Every receptor here comes from a woman in her forties or fifties who had recovered from COVID-19.

The V call is TRBV18, the J call TRBJ2-7; D perhaps matches TRBD2 (6 bases). V was cut by 11 bases and J by 7 bases, with 18 bases left in between. CDR1 is KGHSH, CDR2 LQKENI, per germline. The CDR3 consists of 12 residues. CDR3 coding DNA: TGTGCCGGCGCTTTACTTGGGGGGGAGCAGTACTTC. Translating gives CAGALLGGEQYF.

The J gene is TRBJ2-6, the V gene TRBV19; the match to TRBD1 covers 7 bases. V lost 3 bases to trimming and J lost 3 bases; unmatched junction nucleotides: 8. This CDR3 is built from 17 residues. From germline, CDR1 is LNHDA and CDR2 SQIVND (reference sequence). The CDR3 DNA follows: TGTGCCAGTAGTATCTGGGGTAGGGGGCTTGGGGCCAACGTCCTGACTTTC. As protein: CASSIWGRGLGANVLTF.

The chain couples TRBV11-2 to TRBJ2-3; 9 bases agree with TRBD2. After removal of 1 base from V and 4 bases from J, the junction contained 6 bases not matched to a gene. The germline CDR1 and CDR2 sequences are SGHAT and FQNNGV. The CDR3 consists of 16 residues. CDR3: CASSLVASGVSDTQYF. The CDR3 DNA follows: TGTGCCAGCAGCTTAGTGGCTAGCGGGGTGTCAGATACGCAGTATTTT.

J is TRBJ1-5 and V is TRBV6-5, with D hard to call. The V end was cut by 0 bases, the J end by 3 bases, with 6 bases between. CDR1 and CDR2 (germline): MNHEY, SVGAGI. This CDR3 contains 14 residues. CDR3 bases: TGTGCCAGCAGTTACTCTGTCCTCAATCAGCCCCAGCATTTT. Amino acids: CASSYSVLNQPQHF.

The V and J genes are TRBV14 and TRBJ1-2; a weak D match, TRBD1 (5 bases). Germline assignment: CDR1 SGHDN and CDR2 FVKESK. Trimming shortened V by 8 bases and J by 6 bases, and 19 bases separated the two germline ends. The CDR3 runs to 14 residues. The CDR3 DNA follows: TGTGCCAGCTCCCAATGGTCAGGGAGGCATGGCTACACCTTC. Amino acid sequence: CASSQWSGRHGYTF.

CDR3 in amino acids: CASSDSGTGRETQYF. The CDR3 region has the DNA TGTGCCAGCAGTGATTCCGGGACAGGGAGAGAGACCCAGTACTTC. The chain combines TRBV25-1 with TRBJ2-5; 9 bases align to TRBD1. Germline CDR1 MGHDK, CDR2 SYGVNS. The V gene end was trimmed by 3 bases and the J gene end by 4 bases; junction bases not matched to a gene: 6. This CDR3 contains 15 residues. The full variable domain, in which reference TRBV25-1 and TRBJ2-5 provide the parts outside the CDR3, is EADIYQTPRYLVIGTGKKITLECSQTMGHDKMYWYQQDPGMELHLIHYSYGVNSTEKGDLSSESTVSRIRTEHFPLTLESARPSHTSQYLCASSDSGTGRETQYFGPGTRLLVL.

The chain has TRBV6-5 and TRBJ2-5, with D tentatively TRBD2 (6 bases). V was pared by 2 bases and J by 5 bases, with 18 bases between. The CDR3 is made up of 16 amino acids. Germline CDR1 and CDR2: MNHEY and SVGAGI. CDR3 sequence reads: CASSYTSGPGGETQYF. The CDR3 nucleotides read TGTGCCAGCAGTTACACATCCGGGCCTGGGGGGGAGACCCAGTACTTC.

This chain joins TRBV6-6 and TRBJ1-2; 8 positions match TRBD1. Germline loops: CDR1 MNHNY, CDR2 SVGAGI (reference sequence). V dropped 6 bases and J dropped 7; count of bases not matched to a gene: 10. CDR3 length equals 14 residues. This chain's CDR3 is CASRSPGQERGYTF. DNA of the CDR3: TGTGCCAGCAGATCCCCGGGACAGGAGCGTGGCTACACCTTC.

This clone qualifies as medium-sized. The sample contains more than one DNA sequence encoding this CDR3. The V call is TRBV7-9, the J call TRBJ1-3; D remains unclear. Trimming took 5 bases from V and 0 from J, leaving 8 bases between them. The CDR3 runs 14 residues. CDR1 SEHNR and CDR2 FQNEAQ come from the germline V gene (reference sequence). CDR3 nucleotides: TGTGCCAGCAGCCCTAGCGGCTCTGGAAACACCATATATTTT. This translates into CASSPSGSGNTIYF.

The chain links TRBV21-1 to TRBJ2-7; the D call TRBD1 from the table was never checked on the DNA. TRBV21-1 is labeled a pseudogene. The CDR3 is 17 residues long. The CDR3 loop is CASMPGQGATFSYEQYF. The CDR3 coding sequence is TGTGCCAGCATGCCGGGACAGGGGGCGACTTTCTCCTACGAGCAGTACTTC.

The rearrangement links TRBV7-3 to TRBJ2-2; a possible D gene is TRBD2 (5 bases). Trimming shortened V by 2 bases and J by 5 bases, and 9 bases separated the two germline ends. The CDR3 spans 14 residues. Germline-derived CDR1 and CDR2 are SGHTA and FQGTGA. This chain's CDR3 is CASSLRGGTGELFF. CDR3 in DNA: TGTGCCAGCAGCTTACGGGGTGGGACCGGGGAGCTGTTTTTT.

This clone came up once. The gene calls are TRBV9 and TRBJ1-2; TRBD1 matches at 10 bases. This CDR3 has 15 amino acids. V was pared by 3 bases and J by 5 bases, with 7 bases of the junction left unmatched. The germline V gene encodes CDR1 SGDLS and CDR2 YYNGEE. The CDR3 DNA follows: TGTGCCAGCAGCGCCGAGGACAGGGGGGGATATGGCTACACCTTC. This gives the protein CASSAEDRGGYGYTF.

The gene calls are TRBV19 and TRBJ1-1, with a tentative D call TRBD1 (5 bases). The length of the CDR3 is 14 residues. Trimming stripped 7 bases from V and 3 bases from J, with 15 bases between. Germline CDR1 is LNHDA and CDR2 is SQIVND (reference sequence). CDR3 coding DNA: TGTGCCAGTAACAAGCGAGGAGGGGACACTGAAGCTTTCTTT. Its protein product is CASNKRGGDTEAFF.

V usage is TRBV5-6 and J usage is TRBJ1-2; D uncertain. With 0 bases removed from V and 8 bases from J, the gap between germline ends came to 8 bases. The CDR3 spans 12 residues. Germline CDR1 is SGHDT and CDR2 is YYEEEE. CDR3 region: CASSLELTGYTF. The CDR3, as DNA: TGTGCCAGCAGCTTGGAACTAACCGGCTACACCTTC.

The chain has TRBV10-1 and TRBJ1-1, with D perhaps TRBD1 (5 bases). Trimming shortened V by 0 bases and J by 0 bases, and 32 bases separated the two germline ends. Germline values: CDR1 WNHNN, CDR2 SYGVQD (reference sequence). This CDR3 comprises 23 residues. The CDR3 protein is CASSESHGGVTDGHLNMNTEAFF. The CDR3 DNA reads TGCGCCAGCAGTGAGTCCCACGGCGGAGTAACAGACGGACACTTAAACATGAACACTGAAGCTTTCTTT.

J is TRBJ1-2 and V is TRBV19, with a weak D call TRBD1 (5 bases). Germline assignment: CDR1 LNHDA and CDR2 SQIVND (reference sequence). V was shortened by 4 bases and J by 3 bases, with 18 bases between the two germline ends. This CDR3 has 16 residues. The CDR3 DNA reads as TGTGCCAGTAGTAGTGGGTCCCGCGGGGGGGACTATGGCTACACCTTC. The encoded protein is CASSSGSRGGDYGYTF.

CDR3 amino acids: CASSQDLRSSANYGYTF. The CDR3 DNA reads TGTGCCAGCAGCCAAGATCTCAGGTCCTCGGCTAACTATGGCTACACCTTC. The V call is TRBV14, the J call TRBJ1-2; D gene uncertain. The CDR3 loop spans 17 amino acids. CDR1 SGHDN and CDR2 FVKESK come from the germline V gene. V lost 0 bases, J lost 0 bases, and 14 bases lay in between.

The V gene is TRBV29-1, the J gene TRBJ2-7, with TRBD1 identical over 9 bases. The length of the CDR3 is 15 residues. Trimming took 6 bases from V and 5 from J; bases not matched to a gene: 14. Germline CDR1 SQVTM, CDR2 ANQGSEA. CDR3 loop: CSVGSLQGARNEQYF. CDR3 bases: TGCAGCGTCGGGTCGCTACAGGGGGCAAGGAACGAGCAGTACTTC.

This clone was found once. The chain uses TRBV6-2 or TRBV6-3 and TRBJ1-2, with TRBD1 matching over 9 bases. With V trimmed by 1 base and J by 3 bases, 0 bases remained unmatched. The CDR3 extends over 14 amino acids. CDR1 and CDR2 (germline): MNHEY, SVGEGT. CDR3 loop: CASSYWTGDYGYTF. CDR3 in DNA: TGTGCCAGCAGTTACTGGACAGGGGACTATGGCTACACCTTC.

The CDR3 sequence is CAWSLGRGIGGYTF. The CDR3 DNA sequence: TGTGCCTGGAGCCTAGGGAGGGGGATAGGAGGCTACACCTTC. The V and J genes are TRBV30 and TRBJ1-2; TRBD1 might be the D (6 bases). Germline values: CDR1 GTSNPN, CDR2 SVGIG (reference sequence). The CDR3 spans 14 residues. Trimming shortened V by 3 bases and J by 8 bases, and 19 bases separated the two germline ends.

This clone was picked up one time. This sequence joins TRBV23-1 and TRBJ2-7; 7 nucleotides agree with TRBD1. TRBV23-1 is annotated as an ORF whose role is uncertain. V was pared by 6 bases and J by 2 bases, with 16 bases of the junction left unmatched. CDR3 length equals 17 residues. As DNA, the CDR3 is TGCGCCAGCAGCCATTCCGGGCTAGGGACAGCCGCCTACGAGCAGTACTTC. The encoded protein is CASSHSGLGTAAYEQYF.

The chain couples TRBV21-1 to TRBJ1-1; TRBD1 reflects the table's D call only, with no check against the DNA. TRBV21-1 is an annotated pseudogene. The CDR3 runs to 10 residues. CDR3 nucleotides: TGTGCCAGCAGCCCGTACAGGGCTTTCTTT. The encoded protein is CASSPYRAFF.

The chain recombines TRBV27 with TRBJ2-1, with D maybe TRBD2 (5 bases). The CDR3 runs 11 residues. Looked up from germline, CDR1 is MNHEY and CDR2 is SMNVEV (reference sequence). The ends were cut back, 3 bases at V and 8 bases at J, with 5 bases in the middle. Here the CDR3 reads CASSFGDEQFF. CDR3 in DNA: TGTGCCAGCAGTTTCGGGGATGAGCAGTTCTTC.

The chain joins TRBV5-4 to TRBJ2-7; D is ambiguous. Per germline, CDR1 SGHNT and CDR2 YYREEE (reference sequence). V shed 4 bases and J shed 4 bases, with 15 bases lying between them. This CDR3 has 14 residues. DNA of the CDR3: TGTGCCAGCAGCAGCCTCACCGAAGCTTACGAGCAGTACTTC. Amino acid sequence: CASSSLTEAYEQYF.

This chain connects TRBV5-4 to TRBJ2-7, with 9 bases identical to TRBD1. CDR1 is SGHNT and CDR2 is YYREEE in the germline V gene (reference sequence). The J segment lost 6 bases and the V segment lost 2 bases, leaving 6 bases of the junction unmatched. This CDR3 is 14 amino acids long. Written as DNA, the CDR3 is TGTGCCAGCAGCTTCCGGGACAGGGTAGGCGAGCAGTACTTC. This translates into CASSFRDRVGEQYF.

The V gene is TRBV7-9, the J gene TRBJ1-3; possible D gene TRBD1, 6 bases. The germline V and J ends were trimmed by 5 bases and 7 bases, with 24 bases remaining between them. The V gene's germline CDR1 is SEHNR and CDR2 FQNEAQ (reference sequence). The CDR3 consists of 17 residues. The CDR3 sequence: CASSAVRDTPAWNTIYF. CDR3 bases: TGTGCCAGCAGCGCCGTCCGGGACACCCCAGCCTGGAACACCATATATTTT.